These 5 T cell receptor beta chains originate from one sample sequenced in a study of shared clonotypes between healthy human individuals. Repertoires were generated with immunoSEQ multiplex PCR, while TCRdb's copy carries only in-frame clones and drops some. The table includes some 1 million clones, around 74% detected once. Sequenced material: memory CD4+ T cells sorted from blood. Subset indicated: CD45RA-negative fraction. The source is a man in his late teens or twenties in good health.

The CDR3 protein is CASRGSRGATEAFF. The CDR3 region has the DNA TGTGCCAGCAGGGGGTCCAGGGGAGCCACTGAAGCTTTCTTT. The rearrangement links TRBV28 to TRBJ1-1, with a weak D call TRBD1 (6 bases). CDR1 is MDHEN and CDR2 is SYDVKM in the germline V gene. V lost 6 bases and J 4 bases, leaving 15 bases between the germline ends. The CDR3 runs 14 residues.

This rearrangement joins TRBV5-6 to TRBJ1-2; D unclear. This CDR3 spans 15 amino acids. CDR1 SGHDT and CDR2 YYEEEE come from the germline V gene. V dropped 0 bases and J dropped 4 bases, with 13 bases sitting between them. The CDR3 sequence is CASSLGPTSGYGYTF. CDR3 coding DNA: TGTGCCAGCAGCTTGGGACCGACAAGCGGCTATGGCTACACCTTC. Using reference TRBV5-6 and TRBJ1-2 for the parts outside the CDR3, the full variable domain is DAGVTQSPTHLIKTRGQQVTLRCSPKSGHDTVSWYQQALGQGPQFIFQYYEEEERQRGNFPDRFSGHQFPNYSSELNVNALLLGDSALYLCASSLGPTSGYGYTFGSGTRLTVV.

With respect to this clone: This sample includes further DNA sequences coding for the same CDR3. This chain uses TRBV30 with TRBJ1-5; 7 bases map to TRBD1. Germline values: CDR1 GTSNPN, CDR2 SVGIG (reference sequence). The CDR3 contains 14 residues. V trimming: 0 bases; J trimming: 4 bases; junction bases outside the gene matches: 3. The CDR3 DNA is TGTGCCTGGAGTGTAGGCAGGGGGAATCAGCCCCAGCATTTT. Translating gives CAWSVGRGNQPQHF.

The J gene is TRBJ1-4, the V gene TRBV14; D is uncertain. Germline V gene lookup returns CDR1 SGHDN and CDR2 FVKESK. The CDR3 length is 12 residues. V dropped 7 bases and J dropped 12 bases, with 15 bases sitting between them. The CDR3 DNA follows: TGTGCCAGCATTTTAAGGTTTGTGGAACTGTTTTTT. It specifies CASILRFVELFF. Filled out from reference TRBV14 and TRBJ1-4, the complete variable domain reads EAGVTQFPSHSVIEKGQTVTLRCDPISGHDNLYWYRRVMGKEIKFLLHFVKESKQDESGMPNNRFLAERTGGTYSTLKVQPAELEDSGVYFCASILRFVELFFGSGTQLSVL.

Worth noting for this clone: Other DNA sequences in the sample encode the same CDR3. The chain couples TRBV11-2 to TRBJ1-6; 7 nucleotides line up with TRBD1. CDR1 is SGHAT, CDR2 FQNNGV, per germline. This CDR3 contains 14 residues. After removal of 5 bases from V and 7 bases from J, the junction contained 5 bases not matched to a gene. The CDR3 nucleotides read TGTGCCAGCAGCCTAGCGACAGGGAATTCACCCCTCCACTTT. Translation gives CASSLATGNSPLHF. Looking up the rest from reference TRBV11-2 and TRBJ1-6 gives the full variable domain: EAGVAQSPRYKIIEKRQSVAFWCNPISGHATLYWYQQILGQGPKLLIQFQNNGVVDDSQLPKDRFSAERLKGVDSTLKIQPAKLEDSAVYLCASSLATGNSPLHFGNGTRLTVT.